Described below is a single TCR beta chain sequence and its context. Its specific antigen is unknown. Per-base qualities were not stored, and no clone one base away is much larger. The data derive from a study of identical twins (dated by TCRdb to the mid-2010s). For the wider study: TCR alpha and beta repertoires from monozygotic twins, unrelated adults of various ages and cord blood were deep-sequenced to test whether fetal clonotypes persist. Replicate twin experiments were performed at different times using different library preparation protocols to rule out contamination.

Study-wide findings and limitations: Fewer insertions were carried by abundant cord blood beta clonotypes, a similar but weaker trend appeared in young adult naive repertoires, and no such trend appeared in memory repertoires. Compared with coincidental sharing between unrelated individuals, out-of-frame TCR alpha sequences shared between twins had an excess of sequences with low generation probability. In beta out-of-frame sequences, excess twin sharing was weaker, because having fewer shared sequences lowered the signal-to-noise ratio. Zero-insertion analyses could be partly confounded by invariant T cells such as MAIT and iNKT, though diverse VJ usage argued against such confounding for most clonotypes. In monozygotic twins, out-of-frame TCR alpha sharing was systematically underestimated by recombination models, although the models agreed with sharing between unrelated individuals. Because the same donors could not be followed over many years, the conclusions depended on cross-sectional statistical analysis.

Library preparation employed 5' RACE. Sequencing relied on an Illumina HiSeq 2000. Template switching introduced a universal primer binding site; the final cDNA contained a unique molecular identifier, enabling accurate counting of TCR cDNA molecules. First-strand cDNA for TCR alpha and beta chains was synthesized from specific primers in the conserved constant-segment region. To control for contamination, every cDNA library was double barcoded, receiving both a SMART-Mk sample barcode and Illumina barcodes. TruSeq adapter sequences and Illumina sample barcodes were added in two successive PCR steps. The TCR alpha and beta cDNA libraries were sequenced on the Illumina HiSeq platform using custom primers. Per the original workflow: MiGEC was used to process raw reads and extract unique molecular identifiers, and MiXCR was used to find CDR3 positions. For each individual, recombination models were inferred using an EM algorithm with the repgenHMM and IGoR tools. The tcR package in R was used for shared clonotype analysis, with sharing normalized by the product of cloneset sizes. To study raw recombination without the effects of thymic and clonal selection, out-of-frame nonproductive sequences were analyzed. TCRdb passed the public sequencing reads through fastp at Q25 and MiXCR, retaining productive beta sequences. Each record represents a unique CDR3 protein, reported with the most common genes and DNA among its rows. The V and J calls here are based on TCRdb, not the publication. This sample has approximately 690,000 distinct CDR3 sequences in its table, and less than 7% of those were observed once. The ten largest clones take up roughly 1.8% of the sample.

Based on the germline V gene, the CDR1 and CDR2 sequences are KGHSH and LQKENI. Germline trimming: 3 bases from V, 1 base from J; junction bases outside gene matches: 5. Inclusive of the bounding cysteine and phenylalanine, the CDR3 is 16 residues long. Only the CDR3 region is kept as DNA, spanning 48 bases read in frame from base 1. All donors were healthy Caucasians. The researchers also sequenced three unrelated adults who were not twins: a male aged 18 to 30, a male aged 50 to 59, and a female aged 50 to 59. Using Miltenyi CD45RO+ enrichment and human naive T-cell isolation kits, memory (CD45RO+) and naive T cells were isolated from PBMC.

The chain employs TRBV18 and TRBJ2-5; TRBD2 matches 10 bases in the middle. The sample taken for sequencing was naive T cells sorted from blood. Explained via the paper, the cell subset or site label denotes: cells isolated with a human naive T-cell isolation kit. The TCR sequence derives from a young man in good health. The CDR3 protein is CASSPSGTSVQETQYF. In nucleotide form, the sequence is TGTGCCAGCTCACCCTCGGGGACTAGCGTCCAAGAGACCCAGTACTTC.